The 20 T cell receptor beta chains reported below all come from one sample, sequenced in a study of blood T cell repertoires in COVID-19. Clones were read by immunoSEQ multiplex PCR, and TCRdb kept only the in-frame ones, dropping some. Of 150,000 to 200,000 clones listed, almost 90% are singletons. The sample comprised peripheral blood. These receptors came from a man aged 45-65 years with acute or convalescent COVID-19.

The V gene is TRBV3-1 (or the pseudogene TRBV3-2), the J gene TRBJ2-7; 11 bases are a match to TRBD1. Trimming took 0 bases from V and 4 from J; bases not matched to a gene: 17. The germline CDR1 and CDR2 sequences are LGHDT and YNNKEL (reference sequence). This CDR3 spans 20 amino acids. For the CDR3, the DNA is TGTGCCAGCAGCCAAGATTTTGGACAGGGGGCTTGGGTCGGTCGGTACGAGCAGTACTTC. Translation: CASSQDFGQGAWVGRYEQYF.

The rearrangement uses TRBV7-2 and TRBJ2-5, with TRBD2 matching 8 bases. CDR3 size: 16 residues. In germline, CDR1 is SGHTA, CDR2 FQGNSA. After removal of 1 base from V and 1 base from J, the junction contained 5 bases not matched to a gene. The CDR3 loop reads CASSLGLAGLQETQYF. In nucleotides, the CDR3 is TGTGCCAGCAGCTTAGGTTTAGCGGGGCTCCAAGAGACCCAGTACTTC.

The CDR3 here is CASSIQSQPQHF. CDR3 nucleotides: TGTGCCAGCAGCATACAAAGTCAGCCCCAGCATTTT. The chain is built from TRBV7-2 and TRBJ1-5; D is unresolved. The germline V gene has CDR1 SGHTA and CDR2 FQGNSA. V was pared by 5 bases and J by 6 bases, with 8 bases between. The CDR3 is 12 amino acids.

The chain uses TRBV6-5 and TRBJ2-3, with D possibly TRBD2 on 5 matching bases. V lost 5 bases to trimming and J lost 3 bases, with 9 bases between them. CDR3 size: 13 residues. The germline gives CDR1 MNHEY, CDR2 SVGAGI. CDR3 protein: CASSRGKTDTQYF. In nucleotides, the CDR3 is TGTGCCAGCAGTCGGGGAAAAACAGATACGCAGTATTTT.

The rearrangement joins TRBV3-1 (or the pseudogene TRBV3-2) to TRBJ2-2, with 10 bases fitting TRBD2. CDR1 LGHDT and CDR2 YNNKEL come from the germline V gene (reference sequence). V was clipped by 4 bases and J by 6 bases; unmatched bases: 5. This CDR3 has 15 residues. DNA for the CDR3: TGTGCCAGCAGCCCTAGCGGGAGCTATTCCGGGGAGCTGTTTTTT. Translation gives CASSPSGSYSGELFF.

The chain joins TRBV7-8 to TRBJ1-5, with D uncertain. The CDR3 has 15 amino acids. Germline-derived CDR1 and CDR2 are SGHVS and FQNEAQ. V was trimmed by 1 base and J by 0 bases, leaving 7 bases between them. CDR3 DNA sequence: TGTGCCAGCAGCTTAGTGAGGGCTAGCAATCAGCCCCAGCATTTT. It encodes CASSLVRASNQPQHF.

CDR3 DNA: TGTGCCAGCAGTGAAGATCGATTTGGACAGGGGGACTACGAGCAGTACTTC. Protein product: CASSEDRFGQGDYEQYF. V usage is TRBV6-1 and J usage is TRBJ2-7; 10 bases are shared with TRBD1. V shed 1 base and J 3 bases; nucleotides not matched to a gene: 9. Germline V gene sequence: CDR1 MNHNS, CDR2 SASEGT. The CDR3 consists of 17 residues.

This chain joins TRBV3-1 (or the pseudogene TRBV3-2) and TRBJ2-1; TRBD2 aligns across 9 bases. Germline V CDR1 and CDR2: LGHDT, YNNKEL (reference sequence). The CDR3 spans 14 residues. V shed 4 bases, J shed 4 bases, and the junction held 2 bases outside the gene matches. CDR3 nucleotides: TGTGCCAGCAGCCGGGCGGGGGGGTACAATGAGCAGTTCTTC. Protein product: CASSRAGGYNEQFF.

The chain carries TRBV9 and TRBJ2-3, with a possible D match to TRBD2 (5 bases). The V gene's germline CDR1 is SGDLS and CDR2 YYNGEE. Trimming removed 1 base at V and 4 bases at J, with 7 bases between. This CDR3 comprises 13 residues. The CDR3 DNA follows: TGTGCCAGCAGCGTACGAGGGTCAGATACGCAGTATTTT. It specifies CASSVRGSDTQYF.

The rearrangement uses TRBV27 and TRBJ2-7, with 10 positions matching TRBD2. V gave up 8 bases and J gave up 6 bases; unmatched junction bases: 10. Germline V CDR1 and CDR2: MNHEY, SMNVEV (reference sequence). The CDR3 is 14 amino acids. The CDR3 DNA reads as TGTGCCAGCCGTCGGGGGACTAGCGTCGTCGAGCAGTACTTC. This encodes CASRRGTSVVEQYF.

This clone was observed a handful of times. The V and J genes are TRBV4-3 and TRBJ2-1; TRBD2 is a possible D gene (6 bases). This CDR3 contains 14 residues. Trimming took off 0 bases at V and 8 bases at J, with 11 bases between the two ends. The germline CDR1 and CDR2 sequences are LGHNA and YSLEER. The CDR3 sequence: CASSQDPGVDEQFF. The CDR3 DNA is TGCGCCAGCAGCCAAGATCCGGGAGTGGATGAGCAGTTCTTC.

The rearrangement links TRBV5-1 to TRBJ1-4, with 7 bases aligning to TRBD1. There are 15 residues in the CDR3. Germline V CDR1 and CDR2: SGHRS, YFSETQ. V lost 4 bases, J lost 6 bases, and 9 bases stayed unmatched. CDR3 amino acids: CASSTGYRGDEKLFF. Here the CDR3 DNA reads TGCGCCAGCAGCACGGGGTACAGGGGAGATGAAAAACTGTTTTTT.

The V and J genes are TRBV3-1 (or the pseudogene TRBV3-2) and TRBJ2-4; D is possibly TRBD2 (5 bases). V lost 1 base to trimming and J lost 0 bases, with 10 bases between them. This CDR3 is 16 amino acids long. Germline CDR1 and CDR2: LGHDT and YNNKEL (reference sequence). The CDR3 DNA follows: TGTGCCAGCAGCCAAGGAAGCGGCAGAGCCAAAAACATTCAGTACTTC. Residues: CASSQGSGRAKNIQYF.

V is TRBV30 and J is TRBJ2-5; no clear D gene. CDR1 is GTSNPN, CDR2 SVGIG, per germline (reference sequence). V was trimmed by 8 bases and J by 7 bases, leaving 23 bases between them. The CDR3 covers 14 residues. This CDR3 is CAGVLRLTGWTQYF. In DNA, the CDR3 is TGTGCCGGAGTCCTGAGGCTTACCGGGTGGACCCAGTACTTC.

This clone came up once. The chain links TRBV29-1 to TRBJ2-6; 8 nucleotides align to TRBD2. V shed 4 bases and J 0 bases; nucleotides not matched to a gene: 8. Germline V lookup: CDR1 SQVTM, CDR2 ANQGSEA. The CDR3 is made up of 17 amino acids. The CDR3 protein is CSVVVAGGRSGANVLTF. The DNA for the CDR3 is TGCAGCGTTGTGGTGGCGGGGGGCCGCTCTGGGGCCAACGTCCTGACTTTC. The whole variable domain, remainder taken from reference TRBV29-1 and TRBJ2-6, is SAVISQKPSRDICQRGTSLTIQCQVDSQVTMMFWYRQQPGQSLTLIATANQGSEATYESGFVIDKFPISRPNLTFSTLTVSNMSPEDSSIYLCSVVVAGGRSGANVLTFGAGSRLTVL.

CDR3 in amino acids: CASSPGTGGLHYGYTF. In nucleotides, the CDR3 is TGTGCCAGCAGCCCCGGGACAGGGGGTCTTCACTATGGCTACACCTTC. The V call is TRBV5-6, the J call TRBJ1-2; 11 nucleotides line up with TRBD1. Trimming at V came to 4 bases and at J to 3 bases, leaving 8 bases not matched to a gene. The germline V gene has CDR1 SGHDT and CDR2 YYEEEE. The CDR3 is 16 amino acids. The complete variable domain, with remaining parts taken from reference TRBV5-6 and TRBJ1-2, reads DAGVTQSPTHLIKTRGQQVTLRCSPKSGHDTVSWYQQALGQGPQFIFQYYEEEERQRGNFPDRFSGHQFPNYSSELNVNALLLGDSALYLCASSPGTGGLHYGYTFGSGTRLTVV.

This chain links TRBV3-1 (or the pseudogene TRBV3-2) with TRBJ2-1, with D unresolved. The germline V and J ends were trimmed by 1 base and 3 bases, with 13 bases remaining between them. Germline V gives CDR1 LGHDT, CDR2 YNNKEL (reference sequence). The CDR3 has 16 amino acids. This chain's CDR3 is CASSQVPFQDYNEQFF. Written as DNA, the CDR3 is TGTGCCAGCAGCCAAGTTCCCTTCCAGGACTACAATGAGCAGTTCTTC.

The chain recombines TRBV2 with TRBJ2-3, with a tentative D call TRBD2 (6 bases). The ends were cut back, 2 bases at V and 0 bases at J, with 6 bases in the middle. CDR1 is SNHLY and CDR2 is FYNNEI in the germline V gene. The CDR3 totals 14 residues. CDR3 coding DNA: TGTGCCAGCAGTGAACTAGCGAGCACAGATACGCAGTATTTT. Translation: CASSELASTDTQYF.

The rearrangement uses TRBV29-1 and TRBJ1-1; 9 bases agree with TRBD1. The CDR3 is made up of 14 amino acids. In germline, CDR1 is SQVTM, CDR2 ANQGSEA. V trimming: 7 bases; J trimming: 4 bases; junction bases outside the gene matches: 10. The CDR3 nucleotides read TGCAGCGCCTCGCCCACAGGGGGCGTCACTGAAGCTTTCTTT. It translates to CSASPTGGVTEAFF.

This chain links TRBV5-1 with TRBJ1-3; TRBD1 might be the D (5 bases). CDR3 size: 17 residues. The germline V gene has CDR1 SGHRS and CDR2 YFSETQ. Trimming stripped 0 bases from V and 0 bases from J, with 13 bases between. The CDR3, as DNA: TGCGCCAGCAGCTTGGCCGTGGGGGGACTCTCTGGAAACACCATATATTTT. It translates to CASSLAVGGLSGNTIYF.